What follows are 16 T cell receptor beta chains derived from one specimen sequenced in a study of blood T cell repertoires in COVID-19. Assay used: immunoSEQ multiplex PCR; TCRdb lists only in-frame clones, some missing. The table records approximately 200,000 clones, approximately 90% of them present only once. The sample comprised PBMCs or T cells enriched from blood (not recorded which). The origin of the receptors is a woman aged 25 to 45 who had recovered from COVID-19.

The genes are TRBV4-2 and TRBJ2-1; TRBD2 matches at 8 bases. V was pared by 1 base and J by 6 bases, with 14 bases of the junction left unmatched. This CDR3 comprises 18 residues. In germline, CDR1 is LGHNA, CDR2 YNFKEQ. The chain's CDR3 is CASSQGLSFAGGLNEQFF. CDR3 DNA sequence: TGTGCCAGCAGCCAAGGGTTGTCGTTTGCGGGGGGACTCAATGAGCAGTTCTTC.

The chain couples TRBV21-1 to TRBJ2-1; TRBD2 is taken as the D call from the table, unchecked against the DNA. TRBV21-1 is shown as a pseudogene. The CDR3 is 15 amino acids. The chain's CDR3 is CASSKGGFRFNEQFF. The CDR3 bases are TGTGCCAGCAGCAAAGGCGGCTTTAGATTCAATGAGCAGTTCTTC.

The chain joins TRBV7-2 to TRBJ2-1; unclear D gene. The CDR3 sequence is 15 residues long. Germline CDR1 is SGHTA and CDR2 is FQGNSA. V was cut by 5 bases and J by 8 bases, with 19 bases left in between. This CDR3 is CASSHARNEVDEQFF. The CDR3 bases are TGTGCCAGCAGCCACGCCAGAAATGAGGTGGATGAGCAGTTCTTC.

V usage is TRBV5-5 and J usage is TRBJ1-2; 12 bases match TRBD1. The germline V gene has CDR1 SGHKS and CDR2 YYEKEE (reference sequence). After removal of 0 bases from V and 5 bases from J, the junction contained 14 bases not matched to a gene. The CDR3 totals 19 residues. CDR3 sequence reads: CASSLAGTGGVMLLYGYTF. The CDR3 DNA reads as TGTGCCAGCAGCTTGGCCGGGACAGGGGGCGTTATGCTCCTGTATGGCTACACCTTC.

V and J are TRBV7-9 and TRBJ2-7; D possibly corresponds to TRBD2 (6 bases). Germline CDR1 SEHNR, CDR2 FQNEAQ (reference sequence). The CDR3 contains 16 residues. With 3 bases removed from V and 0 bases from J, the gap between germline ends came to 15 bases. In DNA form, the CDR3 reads TGTGCCAGCAGCTTCGGGCGGGGTCCTTTCTCCTACGAGCAGTACTTC. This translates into CASSFGRGPFSYEQYF. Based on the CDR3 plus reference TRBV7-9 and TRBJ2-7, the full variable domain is DTGVSQNPRHKITKRGQNVTFRCDPISEHNRLYWYRQTLGQGPEFLTYFQNEAQLEKSRLLSDRFSAERPKGSFSTLEIQRTEQGDSAMYLCASSFGRGPFSYEQYFGPGTRLTVT.

CDR3 protein: CASSLAGNLNTEAFF. The CDR3 coding sequence is TGTGCCAGCAGCCTTGCAGGGAATCTGAACACTGAAGCTTTCTTT. This chain joins TRBV7-3 and TRBJ1-1, with D tentatively TRBD1 (5 bases). The V end lost 5 bases, the J end lost 0 bases, and 13 bases lay between the germline ends. Germline CDR1 SGHTA, CDR2 FQGTGA. CDR3 length equals 15 residues.

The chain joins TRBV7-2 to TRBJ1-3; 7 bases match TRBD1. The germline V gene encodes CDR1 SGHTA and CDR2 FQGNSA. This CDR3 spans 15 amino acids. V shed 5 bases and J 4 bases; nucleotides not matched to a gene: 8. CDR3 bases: TGTGCCAGCAGCCAACAACAGGGGAGAGGAAACACCATATATTTT. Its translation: CASSQQQGRGNTIYF.

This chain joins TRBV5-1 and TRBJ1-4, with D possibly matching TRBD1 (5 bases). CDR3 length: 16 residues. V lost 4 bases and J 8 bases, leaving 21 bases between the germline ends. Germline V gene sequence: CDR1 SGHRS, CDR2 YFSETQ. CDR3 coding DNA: TGCGCCAGCAGCCCAATGCCGTTGGGGGAGGCGGAAAAACTGTTTTTT. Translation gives CASSPMPLGEAEKLFF.

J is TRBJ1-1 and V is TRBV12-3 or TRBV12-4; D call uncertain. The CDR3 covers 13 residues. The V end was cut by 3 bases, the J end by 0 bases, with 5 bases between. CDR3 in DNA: TGTGCCAGCAGTTTCGAGGTGAACACTGAAGCTTTCTTT. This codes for CASSFEVNTEAFF.

CDR3: CASTRDRGPGTNEKLFF. CDR3 nucleotide sequence: TGTGCCAGCACAAGGGACAGGGGGCCCGGAACTAATGAAAAACTGTTTTTT. J is TRBJ1-4 and V is TRBV28, with TRBD1 matching over 12 bases. CDR3 length: 17 residues. Germline values: CDR1 MDHEN, CDR2 SYDVKM. The V gene end was trimmed by 7 bases and the J gene end by 1 base; junction bases not matched to a gene: 7.

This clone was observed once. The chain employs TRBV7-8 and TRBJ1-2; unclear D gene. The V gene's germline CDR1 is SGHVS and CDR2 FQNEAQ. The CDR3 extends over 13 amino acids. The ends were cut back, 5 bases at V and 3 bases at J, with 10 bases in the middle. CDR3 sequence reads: CASSLDTDYGYTF. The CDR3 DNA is TGTGCCAGCAGCCTCGACACTGACTATGGCTACACCTTC.

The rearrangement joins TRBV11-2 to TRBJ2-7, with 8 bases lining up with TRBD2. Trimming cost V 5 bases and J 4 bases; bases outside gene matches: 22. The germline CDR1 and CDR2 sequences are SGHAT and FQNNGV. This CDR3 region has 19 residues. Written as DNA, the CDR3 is TGTGCCAGCAGCCAGCGGGGGCTAGCGGGTCCTAAAGTATTTTACGAGCAGTACTTC. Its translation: CASSQRGLAGPKVFYEQYF.

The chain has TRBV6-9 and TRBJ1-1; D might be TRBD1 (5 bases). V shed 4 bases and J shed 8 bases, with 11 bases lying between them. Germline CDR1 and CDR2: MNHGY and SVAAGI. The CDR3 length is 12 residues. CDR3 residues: CASSSDIYEAFF. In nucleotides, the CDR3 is TGTGCCAGCAGTTCGGACATCTACGAAGCTTTCTTT.

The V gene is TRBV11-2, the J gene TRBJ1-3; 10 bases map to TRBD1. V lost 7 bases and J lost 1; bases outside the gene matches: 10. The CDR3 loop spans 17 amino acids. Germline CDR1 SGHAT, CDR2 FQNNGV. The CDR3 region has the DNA TGTGCCAGCACCAATCCAACGGGACAGGGGTCTGGAAACACCATATATTTT. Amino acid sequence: CASTNPTGQGSGNTIYF.

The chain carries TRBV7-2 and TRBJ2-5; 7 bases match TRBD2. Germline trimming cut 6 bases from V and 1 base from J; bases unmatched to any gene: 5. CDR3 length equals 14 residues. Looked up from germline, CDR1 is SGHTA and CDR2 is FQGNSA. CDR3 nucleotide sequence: TGTGCCAGCAGTAGAGGGACTATCCAAGAGACCCAGTACTTC. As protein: CASSRGTIQETQYF.

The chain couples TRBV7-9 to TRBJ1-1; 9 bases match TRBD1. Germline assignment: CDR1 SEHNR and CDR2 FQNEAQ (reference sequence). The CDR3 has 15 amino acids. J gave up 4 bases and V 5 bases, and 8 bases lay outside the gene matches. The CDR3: CASSTLGQGGTEAFF. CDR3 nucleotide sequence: TGTGCCAGCAGCACCCTGGGACAGGGAGGCACTGAAGCTTTCTTT.